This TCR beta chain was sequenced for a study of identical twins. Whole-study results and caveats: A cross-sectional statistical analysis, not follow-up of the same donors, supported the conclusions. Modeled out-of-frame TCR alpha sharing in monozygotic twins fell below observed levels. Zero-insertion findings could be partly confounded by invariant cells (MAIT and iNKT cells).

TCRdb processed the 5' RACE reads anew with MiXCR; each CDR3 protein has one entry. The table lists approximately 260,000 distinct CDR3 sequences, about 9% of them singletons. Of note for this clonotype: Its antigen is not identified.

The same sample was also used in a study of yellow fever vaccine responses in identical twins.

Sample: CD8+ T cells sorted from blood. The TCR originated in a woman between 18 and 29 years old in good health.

The CDR3 is CASRVRSIGGSGDYEQYF. For the CDR3, the DNA is TGTGCCAGCAGGGTGCGAAGTATAGGAGGGAGTGGGGACTACGAGCAGTACTTC. The genes are TRBV11-2 and TRBJ2-7, with D perhaps matching TRBD2 (6 bases). CDR3 length equals 18 residues. The germline V gene encodes CDR1 SGHAT and CDR2 FQNNGV. Trimming took 6 bases from V and 3 from J, leaving 27 bases between them.